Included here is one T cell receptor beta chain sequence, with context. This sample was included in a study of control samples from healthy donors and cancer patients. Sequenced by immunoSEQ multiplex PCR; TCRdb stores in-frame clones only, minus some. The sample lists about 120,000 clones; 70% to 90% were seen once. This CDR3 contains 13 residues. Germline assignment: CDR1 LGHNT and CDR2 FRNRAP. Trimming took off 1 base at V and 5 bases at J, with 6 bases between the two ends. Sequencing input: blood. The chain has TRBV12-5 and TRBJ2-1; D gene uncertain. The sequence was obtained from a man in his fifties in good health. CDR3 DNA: TGTGCTAGTGGTTTGGACCTAAACAATGAGCAGTTCTTC. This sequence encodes CASGLDLNNEQFF.